This entry lists 15 T cell receptor beta chains sequenced from one sample in a study of blood T cells in healthy people across ages. Primers used in a second PCR of about 7 to 12 cycles were a sample-barcoded 5' primer and a J-beta primer mix. TCRdb redid the calling of the 5' RACE reads with MiXCR, one entry per CDR3 protein. The data contain about 930,000 distinct CDR3 sequences, almost 30% of them singletons. These same records also appear under a second study, on T cells of mothers and their children.

The sequenced sample was blood. These receptors were obtained from a middle-aged woman in good health.

The V gene is TRBV7-2, the J gene TRBJ1-2; D gene ambiguous. The CDR3 is 15 amino acids. Trimming cost V 4 bases and J 4 bases, with 16 bases left between them. CDR1 SGHTA and CDR2 FQGNSA come from the germline V gene. The CDR3 nucleotides read TGTGCCAGCAGCTCTCCCGGGCCCGCGGGCTATGGCTACACCTTC. The encoded protein is CASSSPGPAGYGYTF.

This clonotype occurred a few times. V usage is TRBV5-5 and J usage is TRBJ1-2; 9 bases are a match to TRBD1. Per germline, CDR1 SGHKS and CDR2 YYEKEE (reference sequence). This CDR3 has 15 residues. The V gene end was trimmed by 2 bases and the J gene end by 2 bases; junction bases not matched to a gene: 4. The CDR3 DNA is TGTGCCAGCAGCTTTATCGGACAGGGGAACTATGGCTACACCTTC. Its protein product is CASSFIGQGNYGYTF.

V and J are TRBV4-1 and TRBJ2-2, with a tentative D call TRBD2 (6 bases). The V gene's germline CDR1 is MGHRA and CDR2 YSYEKL. The CDR3 contains 16 residues. V was clipped by 4 bases and J by 2 bases, with 14 bases between them. CDR3 nucleotide sequence: TGCGCCAGCAGCCTGCTTTCGCGGGGAAACACCGGGGAGCTGTTTTTT. Residues: CASSLLSRGNTGELFF.

J is TRBJ2-3 and V is TRBV5-1, with 7 nucleotides matching TRBD2. CDR3 size: 16 residues. V gave up 4 bases and J gave up 2 bases; unmatched junction bases: 10. The germline V gene has CDR1 SGHRS and CDR2 YFSETQ. The CDR3 DNA follows: TGCGCCAGCAGCCTGGGAGGGAGGAGAACCACAGATACGCAGTATTTT. Its protein product is CASSLGGRRTTDTQYF.

This clonotype was found many times. The chain is built from TRBV20-1 and TRBJ2-7, with D uncertain. The CDR3 covers 12 residues. The V gene's germline CDR1 is DFQATT and CDR2 SNEGSKA (reference sequence). Trimming shortened V by 4 bases and J by 2 bases, and 9 bases separated the two germline ends. The CDR3: CSANRATYEQYF. In DNA form, the CDR3 reads TGCAGTGCTAACCGGGCTACCTACGAGCAGTACTTC.

V is TRBV7-3 and J is TRBJ2-2, with D tentatively TRBD1 (6 bases). This CDR3 is built from 12 residues. The ends were cut back, 6 bases at V and 9 bases at J, with 11 bases in the middle. Germline V CDR1 and CDR2: SGHTA, FQGTGA. The CDR3 nucleotides are TGTGCCAGCAGTGTACAGGGCAGGGAGCTGTTTTTT. Translation gives CASSVQGRELFF.

The chain has TRBV12-3 or TRBV12-4 and TRBJ2-2, with TRBD1 matching 9 bases. Trimming removed 5 bases from V and 3 bases from J; junction bases left unmatched: 4. CDR3 length equals 15 residues. CDR3 residues: CASSPRTGDTGELFF. DNA for the CDR3: TGTGCCAGCAGTCCCCGGACAGGGGACACCGGGGAGCTGTTTTTT.

The chain uses TRBV3-1 and TRBJ2-3; no reliable D call. V lost 3 bases, J lost 8 bases, and 12 bases lay in between. The germline gives CDR1 LGHDT, CDR2 YNNKEL (reference sequence). The CDR3 is 13 residues long. CDR3 sequence (DNA): TGTGCCAGCAGCCAGGATACATTGGGTACGCAGTATTTT. This gives the protein CASSQDTLGTQYF.

The V gene is TRBV2, the J gene TRBJ1-2; possibly TRBD1 for D (5 bases). The germline CDR1 and CDR2 sequences are SNHLY and FYNNEI. CDR3 size: 12 residues. Trimming stripped 2 bases from V and 9 bases from J, with 10 bases between. CDR3 amino acids: CASSERAGSYTF. The CDR3 DNA sequence: TGTGCCAGCAGTGAACGTGCAGGGAGCTACACCTTC.

The chain joins TRBV5-6 to TRBJ2-3, with a tentative D call TRBD1 (5 bases). The CDR3 sequence is 15 residues long. Trimming stripped 1 base from V and 1 base from J, with 10 bases between. The germline gives CDR1 SGHDT, CDR2 YYEEEE. Here the CDR3 reads CASSLLSGRTDTQYF. DNA of the CDR3: TGTGCCAGCAGCTTGTTGTCAGGGCGCACAGATACGCAGTATTTT. The variable domain in full, completed from reference TRBV5-6 and TRBJ2-3, reads DAGVTQSPTHLIKTRGQQVTLRCSPKSGHDTVSWYQQALGQGPQFIFQYYEEEERQRGNFPDRFSGHQFPNYSSELNVNALLLGDSALYLCASSLLSGRTDTQYFGPGTRLTVL.

V is TRBV12-3 or TRBV12-4 and J is TRBJ1-2, with 10 positions matching TRBD1. CDR3 length equals 15 residues. V trimming: 5 bases; J trimming: 6 bases; junction bases outside the gene matches: 9. The CDR3 bases are TGTGCCAGCAGTCCCCAGACAGGGGGCGCCCATGGCTACACCTTC. Translating gives CASSPQTGGAHGYTF.

Written as DNA, the CDR3 is TGTGCCAGCAGCTTAGGGATCACAGGGATCGAAGCTTTCTTT. Protein: CASSLGITGIEAFF. V and J are TRBV7-9 and TRBJ1-1, with D tentatively TRBD1 (6 bases). The CDR3 covers 14 residues. Trimming shortened V by 1 base and J by 8 bases, and 14 bases separated the two germline ends. Germline V gene sequence: CDR1 SEHNR, CDR2 FQNEAQ (reference sequence). Full variable domain (outside the CDR3, taken from reference TRBV7-9 and TRBJ1-1): DTGVSQNPRHKITKRGQNVTFRCDPISEHNRLYWYRQTLGQGPEFLTYFQNEAQLEKSRLLSDRFSAERPKGSFSTLEIQRTEQGDSAMYLCASSLGITGIEAFFGQGTRLTVV.

This chain connects TRBV28 to TRBJ1-2, with 7 bases identical to TRBD1. CDR1 MDHEN and CDR2 SYDVKM come from the germline V gene. The length of the CDR3 is 13 residues. Trimming at V came to 9 bases and at J to 5 bases, leaving 9 bases not matched to a gene. The DNA of the CDR3 is TGTGCCAGTGCGGGGACAGATCTTTATGGCTACACCTTC. This gives the protein CASAGTDLYGYTF.

V usage is TRBV28 and J usage is TRBJ1-1; D might be TRBD1 (5 bases). The CDR3 runs 15 residues. Trimming took off 7 bases at V and 1 base at J, with 16 bases between the two ends. Germline V gene data show CDR1 as MDHEN and CDR2 as SYDVKM. The CDR3 region is CASTPSRGKNTEAFF. The CDR3 DNA reads as TGTGCCAGCACCCCCTCCCGGGGCAAGAACACTGAAGCTTTCTTT.

The V call is TRBV5-1, the J call TRBJ2-1; D possibly corresponds to TRBD2 (5 bases). CDR1 and CDR2 from the germline V gene are SGHRS and YFSETQ. The CDR3 consists of 18 residues. V was trimmed by 5 bases and J by 6 bases, leaving 27 bases between them. For the CDR3, the DNA is TGCGCCAGCAGACCTCCTTCCTCGGGGTTGGGCCTGGTCAATGAGCAGTTCTTC. Translating gives CASRPPSSGLGLVNEQFF.